This entry concerns a single T cell receptor (beta chain). A junction boundary mismatches the germline segment, possibly from a read error. Among the unsorted PBMC samples, replicate PCRs used around 280 ng DNA, 25,000 to 35,000 T cell genomes. Assay: immunoSEQ multiplex PCR; the TCRdb copy retains only in-frame clones and omits some. The table includes roughly 500,000 clones, around 79% detected once. This entry belongs to a study of shared clonotypes between healthy human individuals. This CDR3 comprises 13 residues. Germline CDR1 reads SGHDN; CDR2 reads FVKESK. Caucasian adults living in Nashville, Tennessee, provided all samples.

The chain is built from TRBV14 and TRBJ1-1; 7 bases line up with TRBD1. The source is a woman between 35 and 50 years old in good health. Some clones in this sample may be carry-over from other donors' samples. Sample: PBMCs. CDR3 nucleotides: TGTGCCAGCACCCAACAGGGGCGGACTGAAGCTTTCTTT. Protein sequence: CASTQQGRTEAFF.